This T cell receptor (beta chain) was found in a study of shared clonotypes between healthy human individuals (dated by TCRdb to the early 2020s). About the investigation overall: The cohort comprised two women and three men aged 18 to 49 years. For each donor, CD4 naive and CD4 memory were each given three plates, CD8 naive was given two plates, and CD8 memory was given one plate. To estimate repertoire size and how much clonotype sharing occurs between individuals, the study deeply sequenced the blood TCR repertoires of several healthy adults. Libraries were prepared and TCR repertoires were sequenced by different laboratories using diverse techniques, in order to increase sequencing depth and limit assay-specific biases. Each donor's leukapheresis produced roughly between roughly 0.85 and 9.5 billion PBMCs. Overall results and qualifications from the work: Based on pairwise subsampling, the degree of clonotype sharing among donors was expected to be affected by sequencing depth. Compared with non-shared clonotypes, clonotypes shared by all four sorted-subset donors had higher generation probabilities. When several donors were compared, the shared fraction of clonotypes was 5% to 6.5% for naive CD4, roughly 3.4% for naive CD8, roughly 2.5% for memory CD4, and 0.35% to 0.4% for memory CD8. Estimated clonotype richness was generally larger for naive than for memory subsets. Because the study included a small number of donors, the genetic and exposure-history diversity represented was limited. Even with the large sequencing depth, rarefaction of the sorted-subset datasets indicated that sequencing was incomplete. Only blood was sampled, and tissue TCR repertoires likely differ from those in blood.

This clone was observed a single time. What this receptor recognizes is not known. Base qualities were left out, and no much larger clone turns up one base away. Other DNA variants within this sample encode the same CDR3. The V end loses 1 base and the J end loses 0 bases, and a stretch of 8 bases separates them. The CDR3 covers 15 residues, taking in both the cysteine and the phenylalanine. The sequence is cut down to CDR3 DNA, 45 bases in frame from base 1. For CDR1 and CDR2, the germline V gene (reference sequence) lists PRHDT and FYEKMQ. CD8 naive samples consisted of CD45RO-negative cells that were positively selected for CCR7, yielding a CD45RA+CCR7+ population without TemRA cells. The donors were healthy, HIV-negative adults with no recently reported acute infections or vaccinations. Every donor was a Caucasian adult residing in Nashville, Tennessee, USA. Blood was collected by leukapheresis, and PBMCs were isolated by Ficoll-Histopaque density gradient centrifugation and then cryopreserved in liquid nitrogen vapor phase. Analytical flow cytometry was used to check the purity and quantity of each magnetically sorted T cell population. Genomic DNA was isolated from each sorted fraction and quantified by UV absorbance on a Nanodrop 2000c.

Using the deep immunoSEQ assay, TCR CDR3 regions were amplified from genomic DNA by multiplex PCR. For each cell subset, the extracted genomic DNA was distributed evenly across all wells of several immunoSEQ 96-well plates, and each plate served as one replicate. For sorted subsets, approximately 200 ng of genomic DNA, equivalent to around 31,000 T cell genomes, went into each replicate PCR. Purified libraries were quantified with a Qubit 3.0 fluorometer, sized on a Bioanalyzer 2100, and re-quantified with the KAPA Library Quantification kit. Every immunoSEQ 96-well plate was sequenced on a dedicated single-read 150-cycle Illumina NextSeq 550 flow cell. Regarding the original processing steps: Because only junctional sequences without quality scores were contained in the immunoSEQ output, filtering matching that applied to full-length reads could not be performed. To assign V/J genes and CDR3, sequences were annotated against IMGT germline references using PyIR, a Python wrapper for IgBLAST v1.9. Any read was removed if the V/J assignment was weak (E-value above 1e-6), the CDR3 was missing, or the read contained stop codons, out-of-frame junctions, or ambiguous translated residues. V3J clonotypes were defined by identical inferred V gene, J gene, and CDR3 amino acid sequence. Percentage overlap between repertoires was calculated by dividing the number of shared unique clonotypes by the size of the smaller repertoire. Richness of each repertoire was evaluated using RTK rarefaction, the Chao1 estimator, and Recon v2.1 estimates of unobserved clonotypes. OLGA was used to compute generation probabilities for all TCRbeta clonotypes that the gDNA method yielded from a handful of donors. Not all clones reach the TCRdb copy of this immuneACCESS table, which keeps in-frame sequences only. Checked studies attribute under half of the gap to unresolved V genes and leave the rest unexplained. For V, J and clone size, that table is used; D and trimming come from the DNA. In this sample the table shows about 2 million clones, roughly 94% of which occur a single time. 0.95% to 1.5% of the sample lies in the top ten.

Rearrangement joined TRBV13 to TRBJ2-3; the D gene cannot be resolved reliably. This receptor was identified in a young man in good health. The sequenced sample consisted of naive CD8+ T cells sorted from blood. The label giving this sample's cell subset or site can be read as: CD45RA+CCR7+. The DNA sequence follows: TGTGCCAGCAGCTTAGAGGGCAGCAGCACAGATACGCAGTATTTT. It codes for CASSLEGSSTDTQYF.